These T cell receptor beta chains were read from a single sample in a study of blood T cell repertoires in COVID-19. Produced via immunoSEQ multiplex PCR; TCRdb's table is partial and in-frame only. The sample holds fewer than 250,000 clones, around 90% seen once. Sequenced: PBMCs or T cells enriched from blood (not recorded which). The receptors were gathered from a man aged 25 to 45 who had been exposed to COVID-19. The CDR3 runs from the conserved cysteine through the conserved F or W. Fields, in order: V gene, J gene, clone size, D gene, CDR3 DNA, CDR3 protein. A D gene is named only where the DNA matches it firmly. Where a row states a size, it is once, few, many or the class of an expanded clone; other rows omit it.

TRBV18	TRBJ1-5	.	.	TGTGCCAGCTCACCAGGACAGCCTTATCAGCCCCAGCATTTT	CASSPGQPYQPQHF
TRBV11-3	TRBJ2-1	few	.	TGTGCCAGCAGCTTAGTCTTTGGGCTAGCTGCTGAGCAGTTCTTC	CASSLVFGLAAEQFF
TRBV5-1	TRBJ1-4	.	.	TGCGCCAGCAGCAAAATTAGGCAGGGAGGCCTACCTAATGAAAAACTGTTTTTT	CASSKIRQGGLPNEKLFF
TRBV7-2	TRBJ2-7	.	TRBD1	TGTGCCAGCAGCTCCCCGGACAGGGGTGTTTGGTCCGAGCAGTACTTC	CASSSPDRGVWSEQYF
TRBV7-2	TRBJ1-4	once	.	TGTGCCAGCAGCCTTCGACACGGAGAAAAACTGTTTTTT	CASSLRHGEKLFF
TRBV5-3	TRBJ2-1	.	TRBD2	TGTGCCAGAGGGGACGGGACTAGCGGGGCCCGCCAGCAGTTCTTC	CARGDGTSGARQQFF
TRBV4-3	TRBJ1-5	.	.	TGCGCCAGCAGCCAAGAAAGTGGGACTTTTGTTCAGCCCCAGCATTTT	CASSQESGTFVQPQHF
TRBV10-2	TRBJ2-3	.	TRBD2	TGCGCCAGCAATAGCGGGGGGTTAAGTGATACGCAGTATTTT	CASNSGGLSDTQYF
TRBV7-9	TRBJ1-2	.	TRBD1	TGTGCCAGCAGCCCCCTGGACAGGGGGGATGGCTACACCTTC	CASSPLDRGDGYTF
TRBV9	TRBJ1-1	.	.	TGTGCCAGCAGCTCCCCAGGCGGGGACACTGAAGCTTTCTTT	CASSSPGGDTEAFF
TRBV3-1/TRBV3-2	TRBJ1-1	.	TRBD1	TGTGCCAGCAGCCAAGAAATCAAGGACAGGAGGAACACTGAAGCTTTCTTT	CASSQEIKDRRNTEAFF
TRBV4-1	TRBJ1-4	.	.	TGCGCCAGCAGCTCAAGCCGTGGTGAAAAACTGTTTTTT	CASSSSRGEKLFF
TRBV6-2/TRBV6-3	TRBJ1-5	.	.	TGTGCCAGCAGTTATATGGGTGGGATGGGGACAACATATCAGCCCCAGCATTTT	CASSYMGGMGTTYQPQHF
TRBV6-6	TRBJ1-1	.	TRBD1	TGTGCCAGCAACAAGGACAGGGGACGTGGTGAAGCTTTCTTT	CASNKDRGRGEAFF
TRBV11-3	TRBJ2-2	.	.	TGTGCCAGCAGCTATAGAGACACCGGGGAGCTGTTTTTT	CASSYRDTGELFF
TRBV11-2	TRBJ2-7	many	TRBD2	TGTGCCAGCAGCCCAGGGAGGGGCGGCTACGAGCAGTACTTC	CASSPGRGGYEQYF
TRBV29-1	TRBJ2-5	.	TRBD2	TGCAGCGCTGGGAAGACTAGCGGGATAGAGACCCAGTACTTC	CSAGKTSGIETQYF
TRBV27	TRBJ2-3	.	.	TGTGCCAGCAGTTCATCAGGGGCTAGCGGATTTACAGATACGCAGTATTTT	CASSSSGASGFTDTQYF
TRBV11-2	TRBJ2-7	.	.	TGTGCCAGCAGCTTAGGGATAAGCGGAGGGCAGTACTTC	CASSLGISGGQYF
TRBV6-2/TRBV6-3	TRBJ1-3	once	.	TGTGCCAGCAGTTACAACAGGGACTCTGGAAACACCATATATTTT	CASSYNRDSGNTIYF
TRBV7-2	TRBJ2-1	.	.	TGTGCCAGCAGCTTCGAAGGGGTCACCTACAATGAGCAGTTCTTC	CASSFEGVTYNEQFF
TRBV5-6	TRBJ1-1	.	.	TGTGCCAGCAGCTGGCCCGAGGGTTGGGACACTGAAGCTTTCTTT	CASSWPEGWDTEAFF
TRBV7-2	TRBJ2-5	.	.	TGTGCCAGCACCATGGCAGGGAGGAAGACCCAGTACTTC	CASTMAGRKTQYF
TRBV7-8	TRBJ2-3	few	.	TGTGCCAGCAGCTCCCTGGCGGGCGATACGCAGTATTTT	CASSSLAGDTQYF
TRBV10-1	TRBJ2-3	.	TRBD2	TGCGCCAGCAGTGAGTTACTAGCGGGTTCCTTAGATACGCAGTATTTT	CASSELLAGSLDTQYF
TRBV5-4	TRBJ1-1	few	.	TGTGCCAGCAGCCCACGCTCGGAGGATGAAGCTTTCTTT	CASSPRSEDEAFF
TRBV7-2	TRBJ2-7	.	TRBD2	TGTGCCAGCAGCTTAGGGAGGGGGGGGACTAGACTCCCCTACGAGCAGTACTTC	CASSLGRGGTRLPYEQYF
TRBV30	TRBJ2-5	.	TRBD1	TGTGCCTGGGATACAGGGGCAGGGGTCAAGACCCAGTACTTC	CAWDTGAGVKTQYF
TRBV5-1	TRBJ1-2	.	TRBD1	TGCGCCAGCAGCGCGGACAGGGGGCAGGATGGCTACACCTTC	CASSADRGQDGYTF
TRBV28	TRBJ1-5	.	.	TGTGCCAGCAGTTGGTTCCACAGGGATCGCAATCAGCCCCAGCATTTT	CASSWFHRDRNQPQHF
TRBV6-4	TRBJ1-6	.	.	TGTGCCAGCAGGGGGGCAGGTAATTCACCCCTCCACTTT	CASRGAGNSPLHF
TRBV15	TRBJ1-1	.	.	TGTGCCACCAGCAGAGATGGGGGGGCGCTTGGCGCTTTCTTT	CATSRDGGALGAFF
TRBV6-2/TRBV6-3	TRBJ2-1	.	TRBD2	TGTGCCAGCAGCCGCCGGGACTACACGCCGGGGGGGGATGAGCAGTTCTTC	CASSRRDYTPGGDEQFF
TRBV2	TRBJ2-5	.	.	TGTGCCAGCAGGGTCGACAGTGCCCAAGAGACCCAGTACTTC	CASRVDSAQETQYF
TRBV6-5	TRBJ2-7	.	TRBD1	TGTGCCAGCAGGACGGGACAGGGGGACTACGAGCAGTACTTC	CASRTGQGDYEQYF
TRBV2	TRBJ2-1	once	TRBD1	TGTGCCAGCAGTGAAGCCACCGGGACAGTCCACAATGAGCAGTTCTTC	CASSEATGTVHNEQFF
TRBV6-2/TRBV6-3	TRBJ1-1	few	.	TGTGCCAGCAGTTACTTAAGGGGGGGCACTGAAGCTTTCTTT	CASSYLRGGTEAFF
TRBV7-2	TRBJ2-3	.	TRBD2	TGTGCCAGCAGCCCGGAGGGAGGACTAGTCACAGATACGCAGTATTTT	CASSPEGGLVTDTQYF
TRBV2	TRBJ1-6	.	.	TGTGCCAGCAGTCCTACCGGGACGGGGGGGAATTCACCCCTCCACTTT	CASSPTGTGGNSPLHF